The rows below give T cell receptor beta chains drawn from one sample of a study of blood T cell repertoires in COVID-19. TCRdb's copy holds only in-frame clones and misses some; the assay was immunoSEQ multiplex PCR. The profile shows tens of thousands of clones, around 73% of them singletons. Sequencing was done on a sample of peripheral blood. All receptors come from a woman in her sixties or seventies with acute or convalescent COVID-19. Both conserved end residues are part of each CDR3. The D gene is left open where the match is weak. Not all rows give a size; the values are once, few, many and, for expanded clones, a class.

CASSHISGEGYNEQFF	TGTGCCAGCAGCCATATTAGCGGAGAAGGTTACAATGAGCAGTTCTTC	TRBJ2-1	16	TRBV3-1/TRBV3-2	-	-
CATQGRGGGSLGYTF	TGTGCCACCCAGGGAAGGGGGGGCGGAAGTCTTGGCTACACCTTC	TRBJ1-2	15	TRBV6-5	-	-
CASSLFEPRAQETQYF	TGTGCCAGCAGCCTTTTTGAGCCCAGGGCACAAGAGACCCAGTACTTC	TRBJ2-5	16	TRBV5-6	-	-
CAWSQNRQGNSPLHF	TGTGCCTGGAGTCAAAACCGACAGGGGAATTCACCCCTCCACTTT	TRBJ1-6	15	TRBV30	-	TRBD1
CASSRDSAWNTEAFF	TGCGCCAGCAGCCGAGACTCAGCGTGGAACACTGAAGCTTTCTTT	TRBJ1-1	15	TRBV5-1	-	-
CASSSEQSRETQYF	TGTGCCAGCAGCTCCGAGCAATCTAGAGAGACCCAGTACTTC	TRBJ2-5	14	TRBV11-2	-	-
CAGRGQGAYGNGYTF	TGTGCCGGACGGGGACAGGGGGCTTACGGCAATGGCTACACCTTC	TRBJ1-2	15	TRBV6-5	-	TRBD1
CASRAGTQTDTQYF	TGTGCCAGCAGAGCGGGGACCCAAACAGATACGCAGTATTTT	TRBJ2-3	14	TRBV7-9	few	TRBD2
CASSLRGGEQFF	TGTGCCAGCAGTTTAAGGGGCGGCGAGCAGTTCTTC	TRBJ2-1	12	TRBV12-3/TRBV12-4	-	-
CAWSGSSNQPQHF	TGTGCCTGGAGCGGGTCAAGCAATCAGCCCCAGCATTTT	TRBJ1-5	13	TRBV30	-	-
CASSTGDRGQYNSPLHF	TGTGCCAGCAGCACCGGGGACAGGGGGCAGTATAATTCACCCCTCCACTTT	TRBJ1-6	17	TRBV5-8	-	TRBD1
CASSQADQPQHF	TGTGCCAGCAGCCAAGCTGATCAGCCCCAGCATTTT	TRBJ1-5	12	TRBV3-1/TRBV3-2	-	-
CASSLESEAFF	TGTGCCAGCAGTCTTGAGAGTGAAGCTTTCTTT	TRBJ1-1	11	TRBV3-1/TRBV3-2	-	-
CASRGDRGWTNEKLFF	TGTGCCAGCAGGGGGGACAGGGGTTGGACTAATGAAAAACTGTTTTTT	TRBJ1-4	16	TRBV2	once	TRBD1
CASLGSGENTEAFF	TGTGCCAGCCTTGGGTCAGGGGAGAACACTGAAGCTTTCTTT	TRBJ1-1	14	TRBV28	once	-
CASSWDRVTGNTIYF	TGCGCCAGCAGCTGGGACAGGGTAACTGGAAACACCATATATTTT	TRBJ1-3	15	TRBV10-2	-	TRBD1
CASSARQGGEQYF	TGTGCCAGCAGCGCGCGACAGGGTGGGGAGCAGTACTTC	TRBJ2-7	13	TRBV7-8	-	TRBD1
CASSVRGGPTDTQYF	TGCGCCAGCAGTGTAAGGGGGGGGCCCACAGATACGCAGTATTTT	TRBJ2-3	15	TRBV10-1	-	-
CASRAGLNFNYGYTF	TGTGCCAGCAGGGCAGGGCTCAACTTTAACTATGGCTACACCTTC	TRBJ1-2	15	TRBV6-5	few	-
CASSIDVGGTNTGELFF	TGTGCCAGTAGTATAGATGTCGGGGGGACCAACACCGGGGAGCTGTTTTTT	TRBJ2-2	17	TRBV19	-	TRBD2
CASSQGKDRSNQPQHF	TGCGCCAGCAGTCAGGGGAAGGACAGATCCAATCAGCCCCAGCATTTT	TRBJ1-5	16	TRBV23-1	few	-
CASSRGQGDEKLFF	TGCGCCAGCAGCAGGGGACAGGGCGATGAAAAACTGTTTTTT	TRBJ1-4	14	TRBV5-1	-	TRBD1